This entry is about one T cell receptor (beta chain). This sample stems from a study of blood T cell repertoires in COVID-19. The V gene end was trimmed by 4 bases and the J gene end by 3 bases; junction bases not matched to a gene: 12. The germline CDR1 and CDR2 sequences are SGHTA and FQGNSA. This CDR3 comprises 17 residues. Clones were read by immunoSEQ multiplex PCR, and TCRdb kept only the in-frame ones, dropping some. The sample yields about 50,000 clones, approximately 91% seen once. The receptor was isolated from a human donor in a cohort sampled during active COVID-19. The gene calls are TRBV7-2 and TRBJ1-5; 7 bases are shared with TRBD1. Sequencing was done on a sample of peripheral blood. The CDR3 protein is CASSSSGGRGPNQPQHF. DNA for the CDR3: TGTGCCAGCAGCTCGTCAGGGGGAAGGGGGCCCAATCAGCCCCAGCATTTT.